There are a few counts of the clone carrying this TCR beta chain. The ends were cut back, 3 bases at V and 0 bases at J, with 9 bases in the middle. Germline CDR1 and CDR2: LNHDA and SQIVND (reference sequence). The CDR3 has 15 residues. The sample comes from a study of control samples from healthy donors and cancer patients. Assay: immunoSEQ multiplex PCR; the TCRdb copy retains only in-frame clones and omits some. The sample consists of 60,000 or so clones, roughly 87% of them appearing once. This sequence joins TRBV19 and TRBJ1-5; D is unclear. This TCR derives from a middle-aged man in good health. Sequencing was done on a sample of blood. The DNA of the CDR3 is TGTGCCAGTAGTATTCGGGGAAATAGCAATCAGCCCCAGCATTTT. Residues: CASSIRGNSNQPQHF.